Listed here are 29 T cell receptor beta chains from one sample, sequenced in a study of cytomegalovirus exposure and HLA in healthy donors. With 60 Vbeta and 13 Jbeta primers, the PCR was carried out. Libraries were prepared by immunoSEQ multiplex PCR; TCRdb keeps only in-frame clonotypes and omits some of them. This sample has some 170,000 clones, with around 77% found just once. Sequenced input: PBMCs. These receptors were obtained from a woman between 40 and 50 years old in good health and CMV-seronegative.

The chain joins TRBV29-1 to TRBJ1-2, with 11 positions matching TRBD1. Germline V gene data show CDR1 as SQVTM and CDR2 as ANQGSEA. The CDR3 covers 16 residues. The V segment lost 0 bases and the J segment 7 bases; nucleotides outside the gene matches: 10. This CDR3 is CSVEDGTGGSQGGYTF. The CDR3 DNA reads TGCAGCGTTGAAGATGGGACAGGGGGTAGTCAGGGTGGCTACACCTTC.

The CDR3 is CASSHPGSQFF. The CDR3 DNA sequence: TGTGCCAGCAGCCACCCAGGGTCGCAGTTCTTC. The genes are TRBV9 and TRBJ2-1; D is possibly TRBD1 (5 bases). V was shortened by 4 bases and J by 12 bases, with 11 bases between the two germline ends. The length of the CDR3 is 11 residues. Germline V CDR1 and CDR2: SGDLS, YYNGEE.

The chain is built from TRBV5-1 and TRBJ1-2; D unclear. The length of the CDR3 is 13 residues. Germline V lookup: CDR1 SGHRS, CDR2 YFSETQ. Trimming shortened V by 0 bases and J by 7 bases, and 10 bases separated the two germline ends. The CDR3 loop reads CASSLGLSSGYTF. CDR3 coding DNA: TGCGCCAGCAGCTTGGGGCTCTCAAGTGGCTACACCTTC.

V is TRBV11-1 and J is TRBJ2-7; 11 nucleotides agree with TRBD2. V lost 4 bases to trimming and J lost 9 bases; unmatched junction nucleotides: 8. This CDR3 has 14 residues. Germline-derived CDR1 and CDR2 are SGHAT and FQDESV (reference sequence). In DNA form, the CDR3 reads TGTGCCAGCAGCTCCACTAGCGGGGGAGCGGCGCAGTACTTC. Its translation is CASSSTSGGAAQYF.

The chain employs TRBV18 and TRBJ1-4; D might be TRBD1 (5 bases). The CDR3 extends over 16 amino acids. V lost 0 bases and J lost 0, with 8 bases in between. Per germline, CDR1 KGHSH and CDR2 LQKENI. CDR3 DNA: TGTGCCAGCTCACCACCAACGACAGCAACTAATGAAAAACTGTTTTTT. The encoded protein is CASSPPTTATNEKLFF. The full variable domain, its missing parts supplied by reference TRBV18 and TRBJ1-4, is NAGVMQNPRHLVRRRGQEARLRCSPMKGHSHVYWYRQLPEEGLKFMVYLQKENIIDESGMPKERFSAEFPKEGPSILRIQQVVRGDSAAYFCASSPPTTATNEKLFFGSGTQLSVL.

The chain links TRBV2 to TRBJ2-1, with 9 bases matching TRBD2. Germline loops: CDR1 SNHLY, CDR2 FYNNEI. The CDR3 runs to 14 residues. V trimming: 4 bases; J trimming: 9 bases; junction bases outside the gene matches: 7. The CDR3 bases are TGTGCCAGCAGTGTGGCGGGAGGGCCCAGTGAGCAGTTCTTC. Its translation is CASSVAGGPSEQFF.

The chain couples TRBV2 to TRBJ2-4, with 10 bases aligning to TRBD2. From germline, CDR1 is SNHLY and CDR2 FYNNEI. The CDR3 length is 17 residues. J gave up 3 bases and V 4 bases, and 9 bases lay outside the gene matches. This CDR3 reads CASSVPSGSVDKNIQYF. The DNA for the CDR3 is TGTGCCAGCAGTGTCCCTAGCGGGAGTGTTGACAAAAACATTCAGTACTTC.

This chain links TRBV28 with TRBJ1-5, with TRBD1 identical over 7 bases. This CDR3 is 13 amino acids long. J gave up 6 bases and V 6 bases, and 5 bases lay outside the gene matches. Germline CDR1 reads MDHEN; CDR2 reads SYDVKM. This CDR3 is CASRPDRVQPQHF. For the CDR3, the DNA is TGTGCCAGCAGACCTGACAGGGTTCAGCCCCAGCATTTT.

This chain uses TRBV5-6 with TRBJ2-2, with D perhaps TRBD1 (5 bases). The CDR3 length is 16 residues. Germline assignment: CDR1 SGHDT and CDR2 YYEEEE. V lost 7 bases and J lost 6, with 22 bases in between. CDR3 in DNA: TGTGCCAGCGGCCTAACAGTAGGGGTAGGCCCCGGGGAGCTGTTTTTT. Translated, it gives CASGLTVGVGPGELFF.

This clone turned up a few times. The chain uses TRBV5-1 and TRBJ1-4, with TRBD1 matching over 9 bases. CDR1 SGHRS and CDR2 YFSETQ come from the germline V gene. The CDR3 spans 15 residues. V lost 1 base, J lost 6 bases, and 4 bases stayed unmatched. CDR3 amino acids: CASSLRGQGDEKLFF. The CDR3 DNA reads TGCGCCAGCAGCTTGAGGGGACAGGGAGATGAAAAACTGTTTTTT.

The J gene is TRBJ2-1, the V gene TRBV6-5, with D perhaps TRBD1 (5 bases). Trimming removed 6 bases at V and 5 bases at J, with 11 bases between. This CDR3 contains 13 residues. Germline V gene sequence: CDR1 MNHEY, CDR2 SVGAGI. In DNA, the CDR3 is TGTGCCAGCAGCCTTCAGGGAAACAATGAGCAGTTCTTC. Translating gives CASSLQGNNEQFF.

CDR3 residues: CASSQGGLPYEQYF. In DNA, the CDR3 is TGCGCCAGCAGTCAGGGAGGCCTTCCCTACGAGCAGTACTTC. J is TRBJ2-7 and V is TRBV23-1; perhaps TRBD2 as D (6 bases). TRBV23-1 is known as an ORF, though its function is uncertain. The length of the CDR3 is 14 residues. With 3 bases removed from V and 2 bases from J, the gap between germline ends came to 11 bases.

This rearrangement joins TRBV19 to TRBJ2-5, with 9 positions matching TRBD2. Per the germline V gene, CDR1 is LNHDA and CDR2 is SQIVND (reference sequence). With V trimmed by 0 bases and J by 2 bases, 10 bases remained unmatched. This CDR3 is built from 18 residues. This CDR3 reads CASSIDRGGAGGQETQYF. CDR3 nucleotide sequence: TGTGCCAGTAGTATAGATCGAGGCGGAGCGGGGGGACAAGAGACCCAGTACTTC.

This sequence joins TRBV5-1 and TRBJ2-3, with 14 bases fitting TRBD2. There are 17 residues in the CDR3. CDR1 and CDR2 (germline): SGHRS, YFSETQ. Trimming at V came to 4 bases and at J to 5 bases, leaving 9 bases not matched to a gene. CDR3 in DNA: TGCGCCAGCAGCAGGGACCCGGGACTAGCGGGAGAAGATACGCAGTATTTT. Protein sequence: CASSRDPGLAGEDTQYF.

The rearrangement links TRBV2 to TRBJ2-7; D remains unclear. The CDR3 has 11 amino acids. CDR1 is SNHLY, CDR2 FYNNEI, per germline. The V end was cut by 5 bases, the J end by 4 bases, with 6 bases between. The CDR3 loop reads CASSSDYEQYF. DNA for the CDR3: TGTGCCAGCAGTTCAGATTACGAGCAGTACTTC.

As DNA, the CDR3 is TGCACCAGCAGCCTGCTAGCGGGTTCCGAGCAGTACTTC. As protein: CTSSLLAGSEQYF. V and J are TRBV1 and TRBJ2-7; the DNA was not used to check the table's D call, TRBD2. TRBV1 is classified as a pseudogene. The CDR3 is 13 residues long.

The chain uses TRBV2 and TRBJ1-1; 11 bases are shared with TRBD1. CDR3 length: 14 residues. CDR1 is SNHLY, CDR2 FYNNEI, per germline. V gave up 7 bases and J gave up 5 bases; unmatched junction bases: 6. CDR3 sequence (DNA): TGTGCCAGCACCCGGACAGGGGGCGAGACTGAAGCTTTCTTT. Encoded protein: CASTRTGGETEAFF.

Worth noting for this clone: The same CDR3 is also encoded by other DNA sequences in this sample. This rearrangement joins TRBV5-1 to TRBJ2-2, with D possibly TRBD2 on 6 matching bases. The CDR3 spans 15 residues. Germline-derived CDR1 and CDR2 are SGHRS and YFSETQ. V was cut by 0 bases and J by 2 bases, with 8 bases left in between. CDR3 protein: CASSLAAGNTGELFF. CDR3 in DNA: TGCGCCAGCAGCTTGGCGGCGGGAAACACCGGGGAGCTGTTTTTT. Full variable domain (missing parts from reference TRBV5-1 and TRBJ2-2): KAGVTQTPRYLIKTRGQQVTLSCSPISGHRSVSWYQQTPGQGLQFLFEYFSETQRNKGNFPGRFSGRQFSNSRSEMNVSTLELGDSALYLCASSLAAGNTGELFFGEGSRLTVL.

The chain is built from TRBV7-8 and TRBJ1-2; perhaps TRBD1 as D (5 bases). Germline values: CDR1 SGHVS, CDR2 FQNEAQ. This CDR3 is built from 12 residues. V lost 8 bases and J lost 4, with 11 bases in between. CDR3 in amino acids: CASADSFYGYTF. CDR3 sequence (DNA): TGTGCCAGCGCTGACAGTTTCTATGGCTACACCTTC.

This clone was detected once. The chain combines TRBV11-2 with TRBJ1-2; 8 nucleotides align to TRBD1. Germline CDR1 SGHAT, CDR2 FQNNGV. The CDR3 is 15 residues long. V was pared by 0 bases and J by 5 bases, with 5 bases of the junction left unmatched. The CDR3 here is CASSLDRGQVYGYTF. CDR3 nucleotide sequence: TGTGCCAGCAGCTTAGACAGGGGGCAAGTGTATGGCTACACCTTC.

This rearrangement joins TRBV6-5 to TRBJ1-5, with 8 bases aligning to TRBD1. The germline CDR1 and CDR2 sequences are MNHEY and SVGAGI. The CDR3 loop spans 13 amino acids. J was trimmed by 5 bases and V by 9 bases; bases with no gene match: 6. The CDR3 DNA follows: TGTGCCAGTACAGGGGGAAGGGATCAGCCCCAGCATTTT. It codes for CASTGGRDQPQHF.

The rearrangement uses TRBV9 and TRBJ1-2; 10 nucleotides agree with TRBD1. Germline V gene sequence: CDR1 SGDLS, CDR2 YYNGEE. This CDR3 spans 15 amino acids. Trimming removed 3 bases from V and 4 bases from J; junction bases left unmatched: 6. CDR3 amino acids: CASSEPGQGTYGYTF. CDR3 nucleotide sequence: TGTGCCAGCAGCGAGCCGGGACAGGGGACCTATGGCTACACCTTC.

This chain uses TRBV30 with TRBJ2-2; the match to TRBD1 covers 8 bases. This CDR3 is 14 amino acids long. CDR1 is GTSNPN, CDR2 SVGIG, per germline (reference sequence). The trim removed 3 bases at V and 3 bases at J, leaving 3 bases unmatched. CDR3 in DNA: TGTGCCTGGAGGGGACAGGTCCACACCGGGGAGCTGTTTTTT. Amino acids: CAWRGQVHTGELFF.

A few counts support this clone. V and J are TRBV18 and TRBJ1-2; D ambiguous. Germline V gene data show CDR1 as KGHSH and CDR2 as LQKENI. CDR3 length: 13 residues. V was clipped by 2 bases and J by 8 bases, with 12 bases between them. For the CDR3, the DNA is TGTGCCAGCTCACCAACACCGGAGGGAGGCTACACCTTC. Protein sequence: CASSPTPEGGYTF.

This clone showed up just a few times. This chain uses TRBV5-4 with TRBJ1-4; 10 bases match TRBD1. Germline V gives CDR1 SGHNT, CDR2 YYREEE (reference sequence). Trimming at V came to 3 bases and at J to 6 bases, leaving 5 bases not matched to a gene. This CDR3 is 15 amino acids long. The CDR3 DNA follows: TGTGCCAGCAGCTCCGCCGGGACAGGGGATGAAAAACTGTTTTTT. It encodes CASSSAGTGDEKLFF.

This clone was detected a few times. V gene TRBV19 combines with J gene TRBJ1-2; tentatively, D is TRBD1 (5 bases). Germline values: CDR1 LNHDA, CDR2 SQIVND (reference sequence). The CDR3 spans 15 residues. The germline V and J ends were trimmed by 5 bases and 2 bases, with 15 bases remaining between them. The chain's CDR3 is CASSRDPTANYGYTF. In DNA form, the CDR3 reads TGTGCCAGTAGTCGAGACCCGACAGCCAACTATGGCTACACCTTC. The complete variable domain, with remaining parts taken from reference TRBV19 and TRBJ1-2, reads DGGITQSPKYLFRKEGQNVTLSCEQNLNHDAMYWYRQDPGQGLRLIYYSQIVNDFQKGDIAEGYSVSREKKESFPLTVTSAQKNPTAFYLCASSRDPTANYGYTFGSGTRLTVV.

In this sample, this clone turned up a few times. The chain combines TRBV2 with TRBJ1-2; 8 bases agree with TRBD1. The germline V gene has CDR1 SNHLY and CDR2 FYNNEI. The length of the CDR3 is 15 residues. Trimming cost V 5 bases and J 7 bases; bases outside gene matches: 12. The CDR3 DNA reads TGTGCCAGCAGTTTCCCGGGACAGGCAATTGGTGGCTACACCTTC. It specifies CASSFPGQAIGGYTF.

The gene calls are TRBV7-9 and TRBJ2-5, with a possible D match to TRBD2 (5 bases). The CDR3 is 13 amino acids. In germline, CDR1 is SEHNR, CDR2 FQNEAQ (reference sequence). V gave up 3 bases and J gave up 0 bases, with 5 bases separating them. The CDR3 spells CASSLTNQETQYF. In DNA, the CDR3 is TGTGCCAGCAGCTTGACTAACCAAGAGACCCAGTACTTC.

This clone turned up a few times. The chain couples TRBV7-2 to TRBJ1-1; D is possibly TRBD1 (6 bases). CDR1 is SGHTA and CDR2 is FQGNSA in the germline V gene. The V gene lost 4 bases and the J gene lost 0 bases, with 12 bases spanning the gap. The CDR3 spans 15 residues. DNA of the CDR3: TGTGCCAGCAGCTGGACAGCGAGTATGAACACTGAAGCTTTCTTT. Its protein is CASSWTASMNTEAFF. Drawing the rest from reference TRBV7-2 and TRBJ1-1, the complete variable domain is GAGVSQSPSNKVTEKGKDVELRCDPISGHTALYWYRQSLGQGLEFLIYFQGNSAPDKSGLPSDRFSAERTGGSVSTLTIQRTQQEDSAVYLCASSWTASMNTEAFFGQGTRLTVV.